Listed below are T cell receptor beta chains from one sample, sequenced in a study of blood T cell repertoires in COVID-19. Generated by immunoSEQ multiplex PCR, the TCRdb table keeps only in-frame clones and is missing some. The sample consists of some 30,000 clones, about 91% of them appearing once. The source material was peripheral blood. The receptors come from a man at least 80 years old with acute or convalescent COVID-19. Each CDR3 is given with its conserved first and last residue. D genes are given only for firm matches. The size of a clone is reported for some rows only, either as once, few or many, or as a class for expanded clones.

abundance: -
v_gene: TRBV20-1
j_gene: TRBJ2-7
d_gene: -
CDR3nt: TGCAGTGCTTCTATCTCCTACGAGCAGTACTTC
CDR3aa: CSASISYEQYF

abundance: -
v_gene: TRBV30
j_gene: TRBJ2-1
d_gene: TRBD1
CDR3nt: TGTGCCTGGAGCAGGACAGGGGTCTACAATGAGCAGTTCTTC
CDR3aa: CAWSRTGVYNEQFF

abundance: -
v_gene: TRBV7-7
j_gene: TRBJ1-3
d_gene: TRBD1
CDR3nt: TGTGCTAGCAGCCCAGGGACAGGGAACACCATATATTTT
CDR3aa: CASSPGTGNTIYF

abundance: -
v_gene: TRBV18
j_gene: TRBJ2-7
d_gene: -
CDR3nt: TGTGCCAGCTCACACGATTTTAGGGGGAGTGTCTCAAACGAGCAGTACTTC
CDR3aa: CASSHDFRGSVSNEQYF

abundance: -
v_gene: TRBV12-3/TRBV12-4
j_gene: TRBJ1-5
d_gene: -
CDR3nt: TGTGCCAGCAGTTTTGGGCTATCGGCCCAGCATTTT
CDR3aa: CASSFGLSAQHF

abundance: -
v_gene: TRBV11-2
j_gene: TRBJ1-1
d_gene: TRBD1
CDR3nt: TGTGCCAGCAGCTATCCGTGGGGCAGGGGGCTACAGAACACTGAAGCTTTCTTT
CDR3aa: CASSYPWGRGLQNTEAFF

abundance: once
v_gene: TRBV4-1
j_gene: TRBJ2-5
d_gene: -
CDR3nt: TGCGCCAGCAGCCAACCATGGGCGGGGTCAGAGACCCAGTACTTC
CDR3aa: CASSQPWAGSETQYF

abundance: -
v_gene: TRBV12-3/TRBV12-4
j_gene: TRBJ1-2
d_gene: -
CDR3nt: TGTGCCAGCAGTTTGATCAGCTATGGCTACACCTTC
CDR3aa: CASSLISYGYTF

abundance: -
v_gene: TRBV28
j_gene: TRBJ2-2
d_gene: TRBD2
CDR3nt: TGTGCCAGCAGGCATGCAGGGACTAGCGGGAGGACCTCGGCCGGGGAGCTGTTTTTT
CDR3aa: CASRHAGTSGRTSAGELFF

abundance: -
v_gene: TRBV18
j_gene: TRBJ2-2
d_gene: TRBD1
CDR3nt: TGTGCCAGCTCACCAATCAACAGGGGATATCCCGGGGAGCTGTTTTTT
CDR3aa: CASSPINRGYPGELFF

abundance: -
v_gene: TRBV5-4
j_gene: TRBJ2-1
d_gene: TRBD2
CDR3nt: TGTGCCAGCAGCTTTAAACTAGCGGGAATTTACAATGAGCAGTTCTTC
CDR3aa: CASSFKLAGIYNEQFF

abundance: -
v_gene: TRBV30
j_gene: TRBJ1-2
d_gene: -
CDR3nt: TGTGCCTGGAGCCTGCGGGGTATTGACTATGGCTACACCTTC
CDR3aa: CAWSLRGIDYGYTF

abundance: -
v_gene: TRBV11-2
j_gene: TRBJ1-3
d_gene: -
CDR3nt: TGTGCCAGCAGCCCCCGAAGAGATTCTGGAAACACCATATATTTT
CDR3aa: CASSPRRDSGNTIYF

abundance: -
v_gene: TRBV12-5
j_gene: TRBJ1-1
d_gene: TRBD1
CDR3nt: TGTGCTAGTTACAGGGGATTGGTGAACACTGAAGCTTTCTTT
CDR3aa: CASYRGLVNTEAFF

abundance: -
v_gene: TRBV4-2
j_gene: TRBJ2-1
d_gene: TRBD2
CDR3nt: TGTGCCAGCAGCAACGGGGCTAGCGGGGCCAATGAGCAGTTCTTC
CDR3aa: CASSNGASGANEQFF

abundance: -
v_gene: TRBV9
j_gene: TRBJ1-2
d_gene: -
CDR3nt: TGTGCCAGCAGCGTACAGGGGAATGGTGGCTACACCTTC
CDR3aa: CASSVQGNGGYTF

abundance: -
v_gene: TRBV12-2
j_gene: TRBJ1-2
d_gene: -
CDR3nt: TGTGCAAGTCGCTTAGCATATCCGCGAGGCTACACCTTC
CDR3aa: CASRLAYPRGYTF

abundance: -
v_gene: TRBV30
j_gene: TRBJ1-6
d_gene: -
CDR3nt: TGTGCCTGGAGTGGGGCCCAGCTAAGGAATTCACCCCTCCACTTT
CDR3aa: CAWSGAQLRNSPLHF

abundance: few
v_gene: TRBV3-1/TRBV3-2
j_gene: TRBJ1-4
d_gene: -
CDR3nt: TGTGCCAGCAGCCAGTTCAACGGGGGGGGCCAGGAAAAACTGTTTTTT
CDR3aa: CASSQFNGGGQEKLFF

abundance: -
v_gene: TRBV7-9
j_gene: TRBJ1-3
d_gene: TRBD1
CDR3nt: TGTGCCAGCAGCTCCCGGACAGGCCTAAAGGGAAACACCATATATTTT
CDR3aa: CASSSRTGLKGNTIYF

abundance: -
v_gene: TRBV11-2
j_gene: TRBJ2-4
d_gene: TRBD2
CDR3nt: TGTGCCAGCAGCATCGGACTAGCGGGGAACATTCAGTACTTC
CDR3aa: CASSIGLAGNIQYF

abundance: -
v_gene: TRBV7-9
j_gene: TRBJ2-5
d_gene: -
CDR3nt: TGTGCCAGCAGCTTAGAAGGGGCCAAAGAGACCCAGTACTTC
CDR3aa: CASSLEGAKETQYF

abundance: -
v_gene: TRBV12-5
j_gene: TRBJ2-2
d_gene: TRBD2
CDR3nt: TGTGCTAGTGGTTTGCCCCTCGGACTAGGTAACACCGGGGAGCTGTTTTTT
CDR3aa: CASGLPLGLGNTGELFF

abundance: -
v_gene: TRBV27
j_gene: TRBJ2-1
d_gene: -
CDR3nt: TGTGCCAGCAGTTTCGGCGGGACCTCCTACAATGAGCAGTTCTTC
CDR3aa: CASSFGGTSYNEQFF

abundance: few
v_gene: TRBV18
j_gene: TRBJ2-1
d_gene: -
CDR3nt: TGTGCCAGCTCCCCAGACGGGTACAATGAGCAGTTCTTC
CDR3aa: CASSPDGYNEQFF

abundance: few
v_gene: TRBV7-9
j_gene: TRBJ1-1
d_gene: -
CDR3nt: TGTGCCAGCAGCCAGACAGACACTGAAGCTTTCTTT
CDR3aa: CASSQTDTEAFF

abundance: -
v_gene: TRBV2
j_gene: TRBJ1-1
d_gene: -
CDR3nt: TGTGCCAGCAAGGACAGTAATTCTGAAGCTTTCTTT
CDR3aa: CASKDSNSEAFF

abundance: once
v_gene: TRBV27
j_gene: TRBJ2-1
d_gene: TRBD2
CDR3nt: TGTGCCAGCAGTTTCCGGGCGGGAGGGCCTTACAATGAGCAGTTCTTC
CDR3aa: CASSFRAGGPYNEQFF

abundance: -
v_gene: TRBV7-9
j_gene: TRBJ2-2
d_gene: TRBD2
CDR3nt: TGTGCCAGCAGCCTCGTGGGGGAGCGGGGCACCGGGGAGCTGTTTTTT
CDR3aa: CASSLVGERGTGELFF

abundance: -
v_gene: TRBV18
j_gene: TRBJ2-7
d_gene: TRBD1
CDR3nt: TGTGCCAGCTCACCTCGACAGGGGATGTACGAGCAGTACTTC
CDR3aa: CASSPRQGMYEQYF

abundance: -
v_gene: TRBV5-8
j_gene: TRBJ1-5
d_gene: TRBD1
CDR3nt: TGTGCCAGCAGCCGACAGGGAAATAGCAATCAGCCCCAGCATTTT
CDR3aa: CASSRQGNSNQPQHF

abundance: -
v_gene: TRBV7-8
j_gene: TRBJ1-5
d_gene: -
CDR3nt: TGTGCCAGCAGCTTAGTTGACCGGGGGCCCCAGCATTTT
CDR3aa: CASSLVDRGPQHF

abundance: -
v_gene: TRBV11-2
j_gene: TRBJ1-5
d_gene: -
CDR3nt: TGTGCCAGCAGCTTAGATCCTTCAGGGCCCCAGCATTTT
CDR3aa: CASSLDPSGPQHF

abundance: -
v_gene: TRBV19
j_gene: TRBJ1-4
d_gene: -
CDR3nt: TGTGCCAGTAGTAACCCTCGTGGCGGGGAAGGTGAAAAACTGTTTTTT
CDR3aa: CASSNPRGGEGEKLFF

abundance: -
v_gene: TRBV7-2
j_gene: TRBJ2-7
d_gene: TRBD2
CDR3nt: TGTGCCAGCAGCTTTACTGGCGGGAGTTTTTACGAGCAGTACTTC
CDR3aa: CASSFTGGSFYEQYF

abundance: -
v_gene: TRBV3-1/TRBV3-2
j_gene: TRBJ2-3
d_gene: -
CDR3nt: TGTGCCAGCAGCCATAAATCCACAGATACGCAGTATTTT
CDR3aa: CASSHKSTDTQYF

abundance: -
v_gene: TRBV6-5
j_gene: TRBJ2-1
d_gene: TRBD2
CDR3nt: TGTGCCAGCAGTTCTAGCGGGTTCAACAATGAGCAGTTCTTC
CDR3aa: CASSSSGFNNEQFF

abundance: -
v_gene: TRBV7-9
j_gene: TRBJ2-1
d_gene: -
CDR3nt: TGTGCCAGCAGCTGGGGGGATGAGCAGTTCTTC
CDR3aa: CASSWGDEQFF

abundance: -
v_gene: TRBV27
j_gene: TRBJ2-5
d_gene: -
CDR3nt: TGTGCCAGCAGTTTGGGGACAGTCCCCGGGGGGACCCAGTACTTC
CDR3aa: CASSLGTVPGGTQYF